A selection of T cell receptor beta chains follows, all from one sample in a study of beta chain features in type 1 diabetes. Here immunoSEQ multiplex PCR was the method, and the copy in TCRdb shows in-frame clones only, minus some. The table shows some 150,000 clones, with about 7.1% occurring only once. The sample taken for sequencing was central memory CD4+ T cells from blood. These receptors were taken from a woman in her 30s in good health. The CDR3 runs from the conserved cysteine through the conserved F or W. D genes are given only for firm matches. A row's size may be missing; if present it is once, few, many or a size class.

v_gene: TRBV7-8; d_gene: .; j_gene: TRBJ1-1; abundance: few; CDR3aa: CASSLSRNAEAFF
v_gene: TRBV6-1; d_gene: .; j_gene: TRBJ1-2; abundance: .; CDR3aa: CASSEGSHLGAINYGYTF
v_gene: TRBV5-5; d_gene: TRBD1; j_gene: TRBJ2-2; abundance: .; CDR3aa: CASSTGQGVGELFF
v_gene: TRBV6-5; d_gene: .; j_gene: TRBJ2-7; abundance: once; CDR3aa: CASSDGPSDKYEQYF
v_gene: TRBV7-2; d_gene: TRBD2; j_gene: TRBJ2-7; abundance: many; CDR3aa: CASSTIAGGPFYEQYF
v_gene: TRBV11-2; d_gene: TRBD2; j_gene: TRBJ2-5; abundance: .; CDR3aa: CASSWTSGSVGETQYF
v_gene: TRBV7-2; d_gene: TRBD2; j_gene: TRBJ2-7; abundance: few; CDR3aa: CASSLDSSGGMSYEQYF
v_gene: TRBV11-2; d_gene: TRBD2; j_gene: TRBJ2-2; abundance: .; CDR3aa: CASSALAGGNTGELFF
v_gene: TRBV6-1; d_gene: .; j_gene: TRBJ1-1; abundance: few; CDR3aa: CASRPGHTKNTEAFF
v_gene: TRBV28; d_gene: TRBD1; j_gene: TRBJ1-2; abundance: .; CDR3aa: CASIEDRSNYGYTF
v_gene: TRBV7-2; d_gene: .; j_gene: TRBJ1-5; abundance: few; CDR3aa: CASSFEPSQPQHF
v_gene: TRBV6-6; d_gene: TRBD1; j_gene: TRBJ2-5; abundance: .; CDR3aa: CASSDRVDQETQYF
v_gene: TRBV20-1; d_gene: .; j_gene: TRBJ2-3; abundance: .; CDR3aa: CSLGGTDTQYF
v_gene: TRBV29-1; d_gene: TRBD2; j_gene: TRBJ2-5; abundance: .; CDR3aa: CSVDIGLAGGGEQYF
v_gene: TRBV7-6; d_gene: TRBD2; j_gene: TRBJ2-7; abundance: few; CDR3aa: CASRTVQGLPGRDEQYF
v_gene: TRBV28; d_gene: TRBD2; j_gene: TRBJ2-7; abundance: .; CDR3aa: CASSSGLAGGVYEQYF
v_gene: TRBV6-1; d_gene: TRBD2; j_gene: TRBJ2-1; abundance: few; CDR3aa: CASSGRKKLAGGYNEQFF
v_gene: TRBV4-3; d_gene: .; j_gene: TRBJ2-1; abundance: many; CDR3aa: CASSQAVSDEQFF
v_gene: TRBV15; d_gene: .; j_gene: TRBJ1-5; abundance: few; CDR3aa: CATSRDRGSGNQPQHF
v_gene: TRBV28; d_gene: TRBD2; j_gene: TRBJ2-7; abundance: .; CDR3aa: CASSLRGGGYEQYF
v_gene: TRBV4-2; d_gene: .; j_gene: TRBJ2-1; abundance: few; CDR3aa: CASSQDGATLNEQFF
v_gene: TRBV19; d_gene: TRBD1; j_gene: TRBJ1-5; abundance: .; CDR3aa: CASRGQGGQPQHF
v_gene: TRBV6-5; d_gene: .; j_gene: TRBJ2-6; abundance: .; CDR3aa: CASRLRESGANVLTF
v_gene: TRBV21-1; d_gene: .; j_gene: TRBJ1-2; abundance: .; CDR3aa: CASSPIEDRGPDYNYGYTF
v_gene: TRBV7-2; d_gene: .; j_gene: TRBJ2-7; abundance: few; CDR3aa: CASSQLADYEQYF
v_gene: TRBV7-2; d_gene: TRBD1; j_gene: TRBJ1-1; abundance: .; CDR3aa: CASSPGTGQRAFF
v_gene: TRBV9; d_gene: TRBD2; j_gene: TRBJ2-2; abundance: few; CDR3aa: CASSVGASGSTGELFF
v_gene: TRBV6-5; d_gene: .; j_gene: TRBJ1-1; abundance: few; CDR3aa: CASYWSLNTEAFF
v_gene: TRBV5-1; d_gene: .; j_gene: TRBJ1-1; abundance: .; CDR3aa: CASSLGQRSGEAFF
v_gene: TRBV6-5; d_gene: .; j_gene: TRBJ1-1; abundance: few; CDR3aa: CASSYERNTEAFF
v_gene: TRBV2; d_gene: .; j_gene: TRBJ2-7; abundance: few; CDR3aa: CASSRQDYYEQYF
v_gene: TRBV18; d_gene: TRBD1; j_gene: TRBJ2-7; abundance: few; CDR3aa: CASSPGDREAKQYF
v_gene: TRBV7-3; d_gene: TRBD2; j_gene: TRBJ2-1; abundance: .; CDR3aa: CASSSVAGSTYNEQFF
v_gene: TRBV30; d_gene: .; j_gene: TRBJ2-4; abundance: many; CDR3aa: CAWGHKNIQYF
v_gene: TRBV7-6; d_gene: TRBD1; j_gene: TRBJ2-7; abundance: few; CDR3aa: CASSSAPGQGAYEQYF
v_gene: TRBV7-9; d_gene: .; j_gene: TRBJ2-1; abundance: .; CDR3aa: CASSWRDLAYNEQFF
v_gene: TRBV7-9; d_gene: TRBD1; j_gene: TRBJ1-1; abundance: .; CDR3aa: CASSIQGAYTEAFF